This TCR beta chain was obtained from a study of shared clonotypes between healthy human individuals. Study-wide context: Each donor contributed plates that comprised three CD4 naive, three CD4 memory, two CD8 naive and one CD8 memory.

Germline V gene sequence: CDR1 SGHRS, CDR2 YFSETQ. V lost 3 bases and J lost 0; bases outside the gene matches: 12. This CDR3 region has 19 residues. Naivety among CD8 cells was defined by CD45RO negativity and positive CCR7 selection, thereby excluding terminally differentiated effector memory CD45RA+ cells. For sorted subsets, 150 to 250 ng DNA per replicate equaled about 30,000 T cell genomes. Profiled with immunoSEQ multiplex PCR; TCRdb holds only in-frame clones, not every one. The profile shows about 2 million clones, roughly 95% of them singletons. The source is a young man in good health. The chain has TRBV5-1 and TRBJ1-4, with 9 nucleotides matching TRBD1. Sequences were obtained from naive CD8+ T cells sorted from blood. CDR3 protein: CASSSALSGTGTTNEKLFF. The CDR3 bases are TGCGCCAGCAGCTCGGCCTTATCCGGGACAGGGACAACTAATGAAAAACTGTTTTTT. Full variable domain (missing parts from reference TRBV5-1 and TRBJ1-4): KAGVTQTPRYLIKTRGQQVTLSCSPISGHRSVSWYQQTPGQGLQFLFEYFSETQRNKGNFPGRFSGRQFSNSRSEMNVSTLELGDSALYLCASSSALSGTGTTNEKLFFGSGTQLSVL.